The 30 T cell receptor beta chains in this list originate from one sample, sequenced in a study of T-cell reconstitution after alpha-beta-depleted transplantation in children. The TCRbeta library incorporated unique molecular identifiers. TCRdb re-called the PCR reads with MiXCR, one entry per CDR3 protein. Found here are about 72,000 distinct CDR3 sequences, 6% to 8% of them singletons; the top ten hold more than 2.5%. This specimen was PBMCs from the stem cell graft donor, taken from the stem cell graft. The receptors here all came from a human donor who donated a stem cell graft to a child with acute lymphoblastic leukemia.

The V gene is TRBV7-2, the J gene TRBJ1-1; D is uncertain. Germline V lookup: CDR1 SGHTA, CDR2 FQGNSA. This CDR3 region has 14 residues. Trimming pared 1 base from V and 1 base from J, leaving 7 bases between. CDR3 coding DNA: TGTGCCAGCAGCTTAGTTCTACCGAACACTGAAGCTTTCTTT. It codes for CASSLVLPNTEAFF.

The J gene is TRBJ2-7, the V gene TRBV9; D possibly corresponds to TRBD1 (5 bases). The CDR3 runs 14 residues. Germline V CDR1 and CDR2: SGDLS, YYNGEE. The V and J ends lost 0 bases and 2 bases respectively, with 9 bases between them. CDR3 coding DNA: TGTGCCAGCAGCGTAGAGCAGGGCGCCTACGAGCAGTACTTC. Translating gives CASSVEQGAYEQYF.

This clonotype has a count of ten or more. The V and J genes are TRBV15 and TRBJ1-5; 9 nucleotides align to TRBD1. J gave up 4 bases and V 6 bases, and 1 base lay outside the gene matches. The CDR3 is 13 residues long. The germline V gene encodes CDR1 LNHNV and CDR2 YYDKDF (reference sequence). In nucleotides, the CDR3 is TGTGCCACCAGGACAGGGGGAAATCAGCCCCAGCATTTT. As protein: CATRTGGNQPQHF. The full variable domain, with the rest looked up from reference TRBV15 and TRBJ1-5, is DAMVIQNPRYQVTQFGKPVTLSCSQTLNHNVMYWYQQKSSQAPKLLFHYYDKDFNNEADTPDNFQSRRPNTSFCFLDIRSPGLGDTAMYLCATRTGGNQPQHFGDGTRLSIL.

This clonotype was detected ten times or more. V and J are TRBV6-5 and TRBJ1-5; D possibly corresponds to TRBD1 (5 bases). Germline lookup yields CDR1 MNHEY and CDR2 SVGAGI. The CDR3 spans 15 residues. The germline V and J ends were trimmed by 0 bases and 1 base, with 7 bases remaining between them. The CDR3, as DNA: TGTGCCAGCAGTTACTCGGGGGGAAGCAATCAGCCCCAGCATTTT. It encodes CASSYSGGSNQPQHF.

This clonotype was seen just once. CDR3 nucleotides: TGTGCCAGCAGTGAGGTGGGGATGAACACTGAAGCTTTCTTT. Amino acid sequence: CASSEVGMNTEAFF. V usage is TRBV2 and J usage is TRBJ1-1; D call uncertain. From germline, CDR1 is SNHLY and CDR2 FYNNEI. Trimming removed 3 bases from V and 0 bases from J, with 8 bases in between. The length of the CDR3 is 14 residues.

This clonotype was observed many times. V usage is TRBV5-6 and J usage is TRBJ2-3; 12 nucleotides line up with TRBD2. The CDR3 contains 15 residues. The V gene end was trimmed by 5 bases and the J gene end by 3 bases; junction bases not matched to a gene: 4. Germline CDR1 and CDR2: SGHDT and YYEEEE. The CDR3 is CASRLAGGPTDTQYF. The CDR3 DNA follows: TGTGCCAGCAGGCTAGCGGGAGGGCCAACAGATACGCAGTATTTT.

J is TRBJ1-5 and V is TRBV9; possibly TRBD1 for D (6 bases). This CDR3 is 14 amino acids long. V shed 4 bases and J shed 6 bases, with 14 bases lying between them. CDR1 and CDR2 (germline): SGDLS, YYNGEE. The CDR3 coding sequence is TGTGCCAGCAGCAGAGGGGGGGAGCGTCAGCCCCAGCATTTT. Its translation is CASSRGGERQPQHF.

This clonotype was picked up many times. The chain joins TRBV12-3 or TRBV12-4 to TRBJ2-2; D is tentatively TRBD1 or TRBD2 (6 bases each). The CDR3 sequence is 17 residues long. Trimming took off 6 bases at V and 2 bases at J, with 19 bases between the two ends. The CDR3 sequence: CASRPLWGARNTGELFF. For the CDR3, the DNA is TGTGCCAGCAGACCTCTCTGGGGGGCGCGTAACACCGGGGAGCTGTTTTTT.

This clonotype was observed many times. The chain uses TRBV11-2 and TRBJ2-5, with D possibly TRBD2 on 6 matching bases. CDR1 SGHAT and CDR2 FQNNGV come from the germline V gene. This CDR3 is 14 amino acids long. V lost 6 bases, J lost 4 bases, and 15 bases lay in between. The CDR3, as DNA: TGTGCCAGCAGTCGTCGACTAGGACGAGAGACCCAGTACTTC. It translates to CASSRRLGRETQYF.

This clonotype was counted at least ten times. This chain uses TRBV10-3 with TRBJ2-4; 10 bases line up with TRBD1. The CDR3 covers 16 residues. Germline CDR1 reads ENHRY; CDR2 reads SYGVKD. V gave up 3 bases and J gave up 1 base; unmatched junction bases: 3. The DNA for the CDR3 is TGTGCCATCAGTGATGGACAGGGGGAGGCCAAAAACATTCAGTACTTC. This encodes CAISDGQGEAKNIQYF.

The rearrangement joins TRBV6-1 to TRBJ1-5; 7 bases line up with TRBD1. The CDR3 has 14 residues. The germline V gene has CDR1 MNHNS and CDR2 SASEGT. The V segment lost 5 bases and the J segment 3 bases; nucleotides outside the gene matches: 4. The CDR3 reads CASSTGTVNQPQHF. The CDR3 bases are TGTGCCAGCAGTACAGGGACAGTCAATCAGCCCCAGCATTTT.

This clonotype appeared many times. A junction end diverges from the germline sequence, so it may reflect a read error. The rearrangement uses TRBV7-7 and TRBJ2-2; D remains unclear. The CDR3 has 14 amino acids. CDR1 and CDR2 (germline): SSHAT, FNYEAQ (reference sequence). The CDR3 DNA reads TGTGCTAGCAGCTTAGTAGAGAACACCGGGGAGCTGTTTTTT. It is translated as CASSLVENTGELFF.

This clonotype was seen a few times. This rearrangement joins TRBV28 to TRBJ2-2; D unresolved. Trimming took 6 bases from V and 9 from J, leaving 11 bases between them. CDR1 is MDHEN and CDR2 is SYDVKM in the germline V gene. CDR3 length: 12 residues. The DNA of the CDR3 is TGTGCCAGCAGGGGAACCTTGAGGGAGCTGTTTTTT. Translated: CASRGTLRELFF.

This clonotype was recorded at least ten times. The chain combines TRBV6-5 with TRBJ2-1; D perhaps matches TRBD1 (5 bases). CDR1 is MNHEY and CDR2 is SVGAGI in the germline V gene. Between the trimmed V and J ends, which lost 5 bases and 6 bases, there was a span of 14 bases. This CDR3 comprises 14 residues. The DNA of the CDR3 is TGTGCCAGCAGTCCCGTGACAGCCAGCAATGAGCAGTTCTTC. Its translation: CASSPVTASNEQFF.

This clonotype was counted ten times or more. The chain carries TRBV28 and TRBJ2-3; weak D call: TRBD2 (6 bases). V was shortened by 2 bases and J by 11 bases, with 11 bases between the two germline ends. The length of the CDR3 is 12 residues. Germline V gene data show CDR1 as MDHEN and CDR2 as SYDVKM. The CDR3 nucleotides are TGTGCCAGCAGTTTAATAGCGGTGGGGCAGTATTTT. It encodes CASSLIAVGQYF.

The V gene is TRBV5-1, the J gene TRBJ2-7; D call uncertain. This CDR3 has 13 amino acids. Trimming cost V 5 bases and J 0 bases, with 9 bases left between them. Per the germline V gene, CDR1 is SGHRS and CDR2 is YFSETQ. The DNA for the CDR3 is TGCGCCAGCAGTGTGGCCAGCTCCTACGAGCAGTACTTC. Amino acids: CASSVASSYEQYF.

This clonotype was seen ten or more times. The chain links TRBV6-2 or TRBV6-3 to TRBJ2-3; TRBD2 might be the D (7 bases). Trimming took off 8 bases at V and 2 bases at J, with 11 bases between the two ends. Germline-derived CDR1 and CDR2 are MNHEY and SVGEGT. This CDR3 contains 13 residues. The chain's CDR3 is CASGGGDTDTQYF. CDR3 in DNA: TGTGCCAGCGGAGGGGGGGACACAGATACGCAGTATTTT.

This rearrangement joins TRBV20-1 to TRBJ1-1; D remains ambiguous. The germline V gene has CDR1 DFQATT and CDR2 SNEGSKA (reference sequence). Trimming took 3 bases from V and 0 from J, leaving 8 bases between them. The CDR3 extends over 13 amino acids. The CDR3 reads CSARAKMNTEAFF. The CDR3 nucleotides are TGCAGTGCTAGGGCTAAGATGAACACTGAAGCTTTCTTT.

This clonotype has a count of ten or more. The chain combines TRBV27 with TRBJ2-5, with 10 positions matching TRBD2. The V gene's germline CDR1 is MNHEY and CDR2 SMNVEV (reference sequence). Trimming cost V 2 bases and J 2 bases; bases outside gene matches: 5. The CDR3 consists of 16 residues. The CDR3, as DNA: TGTGCCAGCAGTTTAATACTAGCGGGACCTCAAGAGACCCAGTACTTC. Its translation: CASSLILAGPQETQYF.

This clonotype was found many times. This chain connects TRBV7-9 to TRBJ1-2; D not resolved. Germline V gene data show CDR1 as SEHNR and CDR2 as FQNEAQ (reference sequence). The CDR3 runs to 15 residues. The germline V and J ends were trimmed by 5 bases and 3 bases, with 16 bases remaining between them. In DNA, the CDR3 is TGTGCCAGCAGCCAGCGGCGGCTCTTAGACTATGGCTACACCTTC. Protein: CASSQRRLLDYGYTF.

The table lists this clonotype with many counts. This rearrangement joins TRBV6-5 to TRBJ1-1; possibly TRBD1 for D (5 bases). Germline V gene sequence: CDR1 MNHEY, CDR2 SVGAGI. V was pared by 0 bases and J by 2 bases, with 7 bases between. The CDR3 loop spans 14 amino acids. The CDR3 loop reads CASSYSGGNTEAFF. The CDR3 DNA is TGTGCCAGCAGTTACTCGGGGGGTAACACTGAAGCTTTCTTT.

This clonotype was seen at least ten times. This chain connects TRBV28 to TRBJ2-3; D is perhaps TRBD1 or TRBD2 (5 bases each). V was trimmed by 3 bases and J by 4 bases, leaving 8 bases between them. The CDR3 length is 13 residues. CDR1 and CDR2 from the germline V gene are MDHEN and SYDVKM. The chain's CDR3 is CASSFPGPDTQYF. The CDR3 bases are TGTGCCAGCAGTTTCCCGGGGCCAGATACGCAGTATTTT.

This clonotype was recorded at least ten times. The V gene is TRBV15, the J gene TRBJ2-7; D may correspond to TRBD1 or TRBD2 (5 bases each). V lost 0 bases and J 3 bases, leaving 18 bases between the germline ends. The V gene's germline CDR1 is LNHNV and CDR2 YYDKDF (reference sequence). CDR3 length equals 17 residues. CDR3: CATSRDRARGQVYEQYF. In nucleotides, the CDR3 is TGTGCCACCAGCAGAGATCGGGCTCGGGGCCAGGTCTACGAGCAGTACTTC.

The chain combines TRBV6-4 with TRBJ2-3, with D hard to call. Trimming shortened V by 6 bases and J by 4 bases, and 17 bases separated the two germline ends. CDR3 length equals 15 residues. Looked up from germline, CDR1 is MRHNA and CDR2 is SNTAGT. The CDR3 DNA sequence: TGTGCCAGCAGCCACGGGTCGGGTGGAGCAGATACGCAGTATTTT. It translates to CASSHGSGGADTQYF.

This clonotype was seen ten or more times. J is TRBJ1-1 and V is TRBV29-1; TRBD1 matches at 8 bases. J gave up 1 base and V 3 bases, and 1 base lay outside the gene matches. Germline V gives CDR1 SQVTM, CDR2 ANQGSEA. The CDR3 consists of 13 residues. CDR3 nucleotide sequence: TGCAGCGTTGATGGACAGGGGAACACTGAAGCTTTCTTT. Its protein is CSVDGQGNTEAFF.

This clonotype was observed at least ten times. This chain joins TRBV20-1 and TRBJ2-7, with D perhaps TRBD1 (6 bases). CDR1 and CDR2 from the germline V gene are DFQATT and SNEGSKA (reference sequence). V lost 6 bases and J lost 3, with 15 bases in between. CDR3 length: 13 amino acids. CDR3 residues: CSAAQGRVYEQYF. CDR3 coding DNA: TGCAGTGCCGCGCAGGGGCGGGTCTACGAGCAGTACTTC.

This clonotype was seen repeatedly, ten times or more. The rearrangement links TRBV11-2 to TRBJ1-5, with 11 bases identical to TRBD1. V trimming: 0 bases; J trimming: 4 bases; junction bases outside the gene matches: 5. The germline CDR1 and CDR2 sequences are SGHAT and FQNNGV. The CDR3 spans 17 residues. This chain's CDR3 is CASSLERGDRGNQPQHF. The CDR3 region has the DNA TGTGCCAGCAGCTTAGAGAGGGGGGACAGGGGGAATCAGCCCCAGCATTTT. Drawing the rest from reference TRBV11-2 and TRBJ1-5, the complete variable domain is EAGVAQSPRYKIIEKRQSVAFWCNPISGHATLYWYQQILGQGPKLLIQFQNNGVVDDSQLPKDRFSAERLKGVDSTLKIQPAKLEDSAVYLCASSLERGDRGNQPQHFGDGTRLSIL.

This clonotype came up many times. V gene TRBV10-3 combines with J gene TRBJ1-4; D not certain. This CDR3 spans 15 amino acids. Germline lookup yields CDR1 ENHRY and CDR2 SYGVKD. Between the trimmed V and J ends, which lost 0 bases and 0 bases, there was a span of 5 bases. CDR3 region: CAISESAATNEKLFF. CDR3 bases: TGTGCCATCAGTGAGTCGGCTGCAACTAATGAAAAACTGTTTTTT.

The V call is TRBV15, the J call TRBJ1-2; D ambiguous. Germline CDR1 reads LNHNV; CDR2 reads YYDKDF (reference sequence). The CDR3 is made up of 13 amino acids. The V end was cut by 1 base, the J end by 4 bases, with 7 bases between. The chain's CDR3 is CATSRGGGYGYTF. CDR3 sequence (DNA): TGTGCCACCAGCAGAGGGGGAGGCTATGGCTACACCTTC.

V is TRBV18 and J is TRBJ2-7, with D unresolved. Germline CDR1 KGHSH, CDR2 LQKENI. The V gene lost 2 bases and the J gene lost 0 bases, with 8 bases spanning the gap. The CDR3 is 14 residues long. The CDR3 DNA reads TGTGCCAGCTCACCAGCCGAAGGCTCCTACGAGCAGTACTTC. Amino acid sequence: CASSPAEGSYEQYF.